These T cell receptor beta chains were read from a single sample in a study of blood T cells in healthy people across ages. TCRdb called the 5' RACE reads again in MiXCR, with one record for every CDR3 protein. The table has more than 650,000 distinct CDR3 sequences, around half seen once; the top ten hold under 50%. Sequencing input: blood. The receptors shown here come from an elderly man in good health. CDR3s include the opening cysteine and the closing phenylalanine or tryptophan. D genes are given only for firm matches. Clone size, where shown, is once, few, many, or a class for clones that have expanded.

D,length,size,V,J,DNA,CDR3
-,14,-,TRBV7-2,TRBJ2-7,TGTGCCAGCAGCTTAGACGCAGGAAATTACGAGCAGTACTTC,CASSLDAGNYEQYF
-,14,-,TRBV5-1,TRBJ2-7,TGCGCCAGCAGCGGTCTGGCGGTCTCCTACGAGCAGTACTTC,CASSGLAVSYEQYF
TRBD2,14,once,TRBV20-1,TRBJ2-1,TGCAGTGCTAGAGTCACCGGGGGAGGGCCGGGGCAGTTCTTC,CSARVTGGGPGQFF
TRBD2,15,-,TRBV20-1,TRBJ2-1,TGCAGTGCTAGAGATCAGGGACTAGCGTCCAATGAGCAGTTCTTC,CSARDQGLASNEQFF
TRBD1,15,-,TRBV6-2/TRBV6-3,TRBJ2-1,TGTGCCAGCAGTCATACTAGGGGGCCTGATAATGAGCAGTTCTTC,CASSHTRGPDNEQFF
-,13,-,TRBV10-3,TRBJ2-5,TGTGCCATCAAGGGGGGTGGCCAAGAGACCCAGTACTTC,CAIKGGGQETQYF
TRBD2,17,once,TRBV6-1,TRBJ2-1,TGTGCCAGCGTCCGGGGGGCTAGCGGGAGGGCTCCCGTAGAGCAGTTCTTC,CASVRGASGRAPVEQFF
-,17,-,TRBV5-1,TRBJ2-3,TGCGCCAGCAGCCAAACGAACAATCCTGTGCGCACAGATACGCAGTATTTT,CASSQTNNPVRTDTQYF
-,16,-,TRBV13,TRBJ2-1,TGTGCCAGCAGCCTTAGACGCCTAGCACAATGGGGTGAGCAGTTCTTC,CASSLRRLAQWGEQFF
-,14,-,TRBV28,TRBJ2-1,TGTGCCAGCATTGGGAGTCTGGGGTACAATGAGCAGTTCTTC,CASIGSLGYNEQFF
TRBD2,15,-,TRBV7-3,TRBJ2-1,TGTGCCAGCAGTCTTAGCGGGAGCGTCTGCAATGAGCAGTTCTTC,CASSLSGSVCNEQFF
-,12,few,TRBV12-3/TRBV12-4,TRBJ2-7,TGTGCCAGCAGTCCCGCGGCCTACGAGCAGTACTTC,CASSPAAYEQYF
-,14,few,TRBV9,TRBJ1-2,TGTGCCAGCACGATCCGGGACCACCATTGGGGCTACACCTTC,CASTIRDHHWGYTF
-,13,-,TRBV15,TRBJ2-7,TGTGCCACCAGCAGTCCTTCTAGTCGCCTGCAGTACTTC,CATSSPSSRLQYF
TRBD1,14,-,TRBV5-1,TRBJ1-4,TGCGCCAGCAGCACAGGGGCCTTGAATGAAAAACTGTTTTTT,CASSTGALNEKLFF
TRBD2,16,many,TRBV18,TRBJ2-5,TGTGCCAGCTCACCGGGCGGGCTAGCGGCACAAGAGACCCAGTACTTC,CASSPGGLAAQETQYF
-,13,few,TRBV5-1,TRBJ1-4,TGCGCCAGCAGCCCCGGACAGAGAGAAAAACTGTTTTTT,CASSPGQREKLFF